These 9 T cell receptor beta chains originate from one sample sequenced in a study of a mutant IDH1 vaccine in newly diagnosed glioma. No antigen has been assigned to these receptors. TCRdb's table, derived via immunoSEQ multiplex PCR, lists solely in-frame clones and lacks some. The data contain roughly 130,000 clones, 80% of them singletons. Documented time point: week 11, during vaccination. Vaccination used 300 ug of mutant IDH1 20-mer peptide per dose, with topical imiquimod. The material was PBMCs, obtained from a glioma patient whose treatment included an IDH1 peptide vaccine. The receptor source for this set is a man aged 35-49 years with glioma.

This chain uses TRBV5-4 with TRBJ2-7, with 12 bases lining up with TRBD2. The J segment lost 2 bases and the V segment lost 4 bases, leaving 10 bases of the junction unmatched. CDR3 length equals 17 residues. Looked up from germline, CDR1 is SGHNT and CDR2 is YYREEE (reference sequence). The CDR3 loop is CASSSRASGGATYEQYF. The CDR3, as DNA: TGTGCCAGCAGCAGCAGAGCTAGCGGGGGGGCAACCTACGAGCAGTACTTC.

This chain connects TRBV11-2 to TRBJ1-1, with a possible D match to TRBD1 (6 bases). The V gene's germline CDR1 is SGHAT and CDR2 FQNNGV. V was pared by 7 bases and J by 4 bases, with 16 bases between. CDR3 length: 14 residues. The chain's CDR3 is CASTRDTSFTEAFF. DNA for the CDR3: TGTGCCAGCACGAGGGACACCAGTTTCACTGAAGCTTTCTTT.

This chain uses TRBV4-2 with TRBJ2-3; 8 nucleotides align to TRBD2. CDR1 LGHNA and CDR2 YNFKEQ come from the germline V gene. The CDR3 is made up of 18 amino acids. Trimming cost V 0 bases and J 6 bases; bases outside gene matches: 14. The DNA for the CDR3 is TGTGCCAGCAGCCAAGATGTGAGCGCGGGGGGACCTCCTGATACGCAGTATTTT. Translation gives CASSQDVSAGGPPDTQYF.

The chain combines TRBV7-2 with TRBJ2-1; no definite D call. This CDR3 comprises 13 residues. From germline, CDR1 is SGHTA and CDR2 FQGNSA. The germline V and J ends were trimmed by 1 base and 7 bases, with 8 bases remaining between them. CDR3 loop: CASSLVRANEQFF. In nucleotides, the CDR3 is TGTGCCAGCAGCTTAGTAAGGGCGAATGAGCAGTTCTTC.

The chain carries TRBV6-6 and TRBJ1-2; TRBD1 matches 8 bases. Looked up from germline, CDR1 is MNHNY and CDR2 is SVGAGI (reference sequence). V lost 0 bases to trimming and J lost 8 bases; unmatched junction nucleotides: 5. The length of the CDR3 is 14 residues. CDR3 amino acids: CASSYSITGGGYTF. The CDR3 DNA reads as TGTGCCAGCAGTTACTCGATCACAGGGGGAGGCTACACCTTC.

This clone has just one count. The V and J genes are TRBV7-9 and TRBJ2-1; 8 bases are shared with TRBD2. CDR1 is SEHNR, CDR2 FQNEAQ, per germline (reference sequence). V lost 5 bases to trimming and J lost 9 bases; unmatched junction nucleotides: 9. The CDR3 has 14 amino acids. CDR3: CASSPPAGESEQFF. CDR3 DNA sequence: TGTGCCAGCAGCCCGCCAGCGGGGGAAAGTGAGCAGTTCTTC.

The CDR3 nucleotides read TGTGCCAGCACCCCTACGTGGAGGGCCATGAATGAGCAGTTCTTC. Its translation is CASTPTWRAMNEQFF. The rearrangement links TRBV28 to TRBJ2-1; the D gene is possibly TRBD2 (6 bases). There are 15 residues in the CDR3. Trimming left V 7 bases short and J 7 bases short, with 20 bases between. Germline V lookup: CDR1 MDHEN, CDR2 SYDVKM.

Only a few counts were recorded for this clone. The V and J genes are TRBV7-2 and TRBJ2-1, with 8 positions matching TRBD2. The CDR3 consists of 15 residues. V was pared by 3 bases and J by 4 bases, with 5 bases of the junction left unmatched. CDR1 is SGHTA, CDR2 FQGNSA, per germline. The chain's CDR3 is CASSFVGGGYNEQFF. The DNA of the CDR3 is TGTGCCAGCAGCTTCGTCGGCGGGGGGTACAATGAGCAGTTCTTC.

The V and J genes are TRBV5-6 and TRBJ1-5; D call uncertain. V was cut by 2 bases and J by 3 bases, with 9 bases left in between. The CDR3 contains 14 residues. From germline, CDR1 is SGHDT and CDR2 YYEEEE. The CDR3 DNA follows: TGTGCCAGCAGCTTCGGCACGGACAATCAGCCCCAGCATTTT. Protein: CASSFGTDNQPQHF.